Listed below are T cell receptor beta chains from one sample, sequenced in a study of long-term antiretroviral therapy in people with HIV. The table came from immunoSEQ multiplex PCR; TCRdb's copy has only in-frame clones and leaves some out. Of several thousand clones in the sample, over 75% are singletons; the top ten hold about 4.7%. The sequences come from unsorted PBMCs, collected 0.3 years after starting antiretroviral therapy. The receptors shown here come from a woman in her forties or fifties with HIV. Each CDR3 is given with its conserved first and last residue. A D gene is named only where the DNA matches it firmly. Some rows mark clone size as missing; the rest say once, few, many or name a class of expanded clone.

d_call	clone_size	j_call	v_call	cdr3_nt	cdr3_aa
.	.	TRBJ1-5	TRBV6-1	TGTGCCAGCAGTGAGATTACCCATCAGCCCCAGCATTTT	CASSEITHQPQHF
TRBD1	once	TRBJ2-1	TRBV7-9	TGTGCCAGCAGCGCGCGGGACAGGGCTCATGAGCAGTTCTTC	CASSARDRAHEQFF
.	.	TRBJ1-1	TRBV20-1	TGCAGTGCTAGAGACTCCGCTGAAGCTTTCTTT	CSARDSAEAFF
.	few	TRBJ2-2	TRBV11-2	TGTGCCAGCAGTTCCTTCCTCGGCCGTGCTACCGGGGAGCTGTTTTTT	CASSSFLGRATGELFF
TRBD1	.	TRBJ1-5	TRBV5-4	TGTGCCAGCAGCGCCGGGACAGGGGATAATCAGCCCCAGCATTTT	CASSAGTGDNQPQHF
.	few	TRBJ1-2	TRBV9	TGTGCCAGCACGACCCCAGGGGTAGGCTACACCTTC	CASTTPGVGYTF
.	once	TRBJ2-5	TRBV7-9	TGTGCCAGCAGCTTAACCGGGGGGCGACAAGAGACCCAGTACTTC	CASSLTGGRQETQYF
.	.	TRBJ2-7	TRBV7-9	TGTGCCAGCAGCTTAGGGGACGCAAGCCAGTACTTC	CASSLGDASQYF
TRBD2	.	TRBJ2-4	TRBV18	TGTGCCAGCTCAGCAGGACAGCGGGGGAAAAACATTCAGTACTTC	CASSAGQRGKNIQYF
.	once	TRBJ1-5	TRBV30	TGTGCCTGGAGTGTACGCGCAGGGAATCAGCCCCAGCATTTT	CAWSVRAGNQPQHF